One sample yielded the 6 T cell receptor beta chains listed below, sequenced in a study of blood T cell repertoires in COVID-19. Here immunoSEQ multiplex PCR was the method, and the copy in TCRdb shows in-frame clones only, minus some. The sample lists some 340,000 clones; roughly 80% were seen once. The sequenced sample consisted of PBMCs or T cells enriched from blood (not recorded which). The receptors derive from a woman between 45 and 65 years old who had recovered from COVID-19.

V and J are TRBV19 and TRBJ1-1; D is unclear. This CDR3 is built from 13 residues. The V gene lost 6 bases and the J gene lost 1 base, with 9 bases spanning the gap. In germline, CDR1 is LNHDA, CDR2 SQIVND (reference sequence). CDR3: CASSEIWNTEAFF. The CDR3 DNA reads as TGTGCCAGTAGCGAGATTTGGAACACTGAAGCTTTCTTT.

The chain recombines TRBV3-1 (or the pseudogene TRBV3-2) with TRBJ2-3; 7 bases agree with TRBD2. From germline, CDR1 is LGHDT and CDR2 YNNKEL (reference sequence). CDR3 length: 15 amino acids. V lost 2 bases to trimming and J lost 3 bases; unmatched junction nucleotides: 5. CDR3 DNA sequence: TGTGCCAGCAGCCAATGGGGGGGAAGGACAGATACGCAGTATTTT. Translation: CASSQWGGRTDTQYF.

This chain joins TRBV9 and TRBJ2-2, with TRBD1 matching 10 bases. V shed 3 bases and J 5 bases; nucleotides not matched to a gene: 13. The CDR3 is made up of 18 amino acids. In germline, CDR1 is SGDLS, CDR2 YYNGEE. The CDR3 DNA sequence: TGTGCCAGCAGCGCTATCCCCGGGACAGGGGAGCGGACCGGGGAGCTGTTTTTT. This encodes CASSAIPGTGERTGELFF.

The rearrangement uses TRBV11-2 and TRBJ2-7, with 7 positions matching TRBD1. Germline V lookup: CDR1 SGHAT, CDR2 FQNNGV. The CDR3 covers 15 residues. The ends lost 5 bases at V and 4 bases at J; junction bases unmatched: 11. The CDR3 is CASSRIGTVDYEQYF. The CDR3 nucleotides are TGTGCCAGCAGCCGGATCGGGACAGTCGATTACGAGCAGTACTTC.

The gene calls are TRBV5-8 and TRBJ1-5, with D possibly matching TRBD1 (6 bases). V lost 5 bases and J 6 bases, leaving 15 bases between the germline ends. Germline CDR1 is SGHTS and CDR2 is YDEGEE. The CDR3 has 14 residues. The CDR3 nucleotides read TGTGCCAGCAGTTCACAGGGCGCAAGTCAGCCCCAGCATTTT. Translating gives CASSSQGASQPQHF. Using reference TRBV5-8 and TRBJ1-5 for the parts outside the CDR3, the full variable domain is EAGVTQSPTHLIKTRGQQATLRCSPISGHTSVYWYQQALGLGLQFLLWYDEGEERNRGNFPPRFSGRQFPNYSSELNVNALELEDSALYLCASSSQGASQPQHFGDGTRLSIL.

This clone showed up many times. The chain couples TRBV7-3 to TRBJ2-2; 7 bases match TRBD2. Germline CDR1 and CDR2: SGHTA and FQGTGA. This CDR3 has 14 residues. V dropped 7 bases and J dropped 2; count of bases not matched to a gene: 4. The CDR3 here is CASTRDYNTGELFF. CDR3 coding DNA: TGTGCCAGCACCCGGGACTATAACACCGGGGAGCTGTTTTTT. Complete variable domain (other parts from reference TRBV7-3 and TRBJ2-2): GAGVSQTPSNKVTEKGKYVELRCDPISGHTALYWYRQSLGQGPEFLIYFQGTGAADDSGLPNDRFFAVRPEGSVSTLKIQRTERGDSAVYLCASTRDYNTGELFFGEGSRLTVL.